This T cell receptor (beta chain) was profiled in a study of monozygotic twins with inflammatory bowel disease. The study's findings and limits: With others, IBD patients shared fewer clonotypes than healthy twins did, especially with disease activity. Variability in patient repertoires may have come partly from differing immunosuppressive treatments.

Of note for this clonotype: The antigen is undetermined.

Each of TCRalpha and TCRbeta cDNA went through two nested PCRs, lasting around 15 and 9 cycles. With the 5' RACE reads reprocessed, TCRdb shows one record per CDR3 protein and no DNA. This specimen shows some 330,000 distinct CDR3 sequences; the ten leading clones hold 5.6%. This CDR3 has 15 residues. This receptor was taken from a human donor with ulcerative colitis or Crohn's disease, or a healthy co-twin of an affected twin (not recorded which). Sequencing was performed on blood. The chain joins TRBV12-3 or TRBV12-4 to TRBJ2-5; checking the TCRdb D call of TRBD1 is not possible without DNA. CDR3 protein: CASSSGTGEKETQYF.